The clone carrying this T cell receptor beta chain was found a few times. Trimming removed 4 bases from V and 7 bases from J, with 12 bases in between. The CDR3 has 14 residues. The germline V gene encodes CDR1 SGHRS and CDR2 YFSETQ. Authors' methods: Reference gene primer amplification gave nucleated cell count estimates. Here immunoSEQ multiplex PCR was the method, and the copy in TCRdb shows in-frame clones only, minus some. That table is the source of V, J and clone size, and D and trimming were worked out from the DNA. The profile covers around 230,000 clones, with roughly 90% appearing a single time and around 6.9% taken by the ten largest. The data were obtained in a study of blood T cell repertoires in COVID-19. Across the study: Acute-phase and convalescent COVID-19 samples originated in the United States, Italy and Spain. Sources were T cells, B-cell-depleted T cells, or PBMCs; the material itself was cDNA or gDNA.

The clonotype originates from a man in his 60s who had recovered from COVID-19. The genes are TRBV5-1 and TRBJ1-6; no clear D. Sequences were obtained from peripheral blood. CDR3 loop: CASSTTNGNSPLHF. DNA of the CDR3: TGCGCCAGCAGCACAACGAACGGGAATTCACCCCTCCACTTT.